This TCR beta chain originates from a study of Ad26.COV2.S vaccination and SARS-CoV-2 variants. Findings of the study overall: It was vaccine recipients, not placebo recipients, who had the higher spike-specific TCR breadth. Assessments of TCR breadth and depth may have underestimated the total T cell responses. Responses of spike-specific T cells (both CD8+ and CD4+) reportedly showed substantial breadth after vaccination.

Trimming cost V 2 bases and J 4 bases, with 13 bases left between them. This CDR3 comprises 14 residues. Germline CDR1 reads SGDLS; CDR2 reads YYNGEE. Concerning this clone itself: Its cognate antigen is unknown.

Repertoires were generated with immunoSEQ multiplex PCR, while TCRdb's copy carries only in-frame clones and drops some. Of over 110,000 clones in the sample, roughly 85% were seen once. Here the sequenced sample was peripheral blood, taken after recovery from COVID-19. This TCR derives from a human donor who had recovered from COVID-19. The chain employs TRBV9 and TRBJ2-7; a possible D gene is TRBD1 (6 bases). CDR3 loop: CASSVRDNGYEQYF. As DNA, the CDR3 is TGTGCCAGCAGCGTTCGGGACAACGGATACGAGCAGTACTTC.